This T cell receptor beta chain is from a study of T cells in Graves' hyperthyroidism and ophthalmopathy. A word on this clonotype: This clone may be a read error of a much larger clone one base away.

CDR1 and CDR2 from the germline V gene are WNHNN and SYGVQD (reference sequence). The CDR3 runs to 11 residues. Researchers amplified the TCR beta CDR3 regions from RNA transcripts. RT-PCR in the first round (using the HTBI primer set) targeted the TCR CDR3. TCRdb independently ran MiXCR on the multiplex PCR reads; one entry per CDR3 protein. Of under 250,000 distinct CDR3 sequences in the sample, over 20% are singletons; the top ten hold about a third. Sequenced material: blood. This chain links TRBV10-1 with TRBJ1-5; 7 bases agree with TRBD1. This TCR was sampled from a woman aged 40 to 50 with Graves' ophthalmopathy. The CDR3 sequence is CASPLTGPEHF. The DNA for the CDR3 is TGCGCCAGCCCCTTGACAGGGCCCGAGCATTTT.